These T cell receptor beta chains were read from a single sample in a study of blood T cell repertoires in COVID-19. The protocol was immunoSEQ multiplex PCR, while the TCRdb copy is restricted to in-frame clones and leaves out a portion. This table holds some 120,000 clones, around 83% found once. The sequencing sample was made of PBMCs or T cells enriched from blood (not recorded which). The receptor set was obtained from a man aged 25-45 years who had recovered from COVID-19. Both conserved end residues are part of each CDR3. A D gene is named only where the DNA matches it firmly. The size entry is marked missing in some rows and otherwise reads once, few, many or a size class.

d_call j_call clone_size v_call cdr3_aa cdr3_nt
TRBD1 TRBJ1-1 once TRBV5-4 CASSPSAGQGNTEAFF TGTGCCAGCAGCCCTAGCGCGGGACAGGGAAACACTGAAGCTTTCTTT
NA TRBJ1-1 NA TRBV3-1/TRBV3-2 CASNDGGQGNTEAFF TGTGCCAGCAACGACGGAGGGCAGGGGAACACTGAAGCTTTCTTT
NA TRBJ1-1 once TRBV11-1 CASRYGLNTEAFF TGTGCCAGCAGATACGGGTTGAACACTGAAGCTTTCTTT
TRBD2 TRBJ2-5 NA TRBV29-1 CSVHFWGGQETQYF TGCAGCGTTCATTTTTGGGGAGGGCAAGAGACCCAGTACTTC
NA TRBJ1-3 NA TRBV2 CASSEFGFESGNTIYF TGTGCCAGCAGTGAATTCGGGTTCGAGTCTGGAAACACCATATATTTT
TRBD1 TRBJ2-5 once TRBV27 CASSFSHRDSQETQYF TGTGCCAGCAGTTTCTCCCACCGGGACAGTCAAGAGACCCAGTACTTC
TRBD1 TRBJ1-5 few TRBV5-1 CASSWGTGQDQPQHF TGCGCCAGCAGCTGGGGGACAGGGCAGGATCAGCCCCAGCATTTT
TRBD2 TRBJ2-3 NA TRBV19 CASSFLAGGTDTQYF TGTGCCAGTAGTTTCTTAGCGGGGGGCACAGATACGCAGTATTTT
TRBD1 TRBJ2-7 NA TRBV30 CAWSVWPRGQTYEQYF TGTGCCTGGAGTGTATGGCCCCGGGGACAGACCTACGAGCAGTACTTC
TRBD2 TRBJ2-3 NA TRBV5-5 CASSVVVAGWTDTQYF TGTGCCAGCAGCGTGGTAGTAGCGGGGTGGACAGATACGCAGTATTTT
NA TRBJ1-1 once TRBV14 CASSQVSTGTTEAFF TGTGCCAGCAGCCAAGTATCCACAGGGACGACTGAAGCTTTCTTT
NA TRBJ1-1 NA TRBV11-2 CASSSGQGLNTEAFF TGTGCCAGCAGCTCGGGGCAGGGGCTGAACACTGAAGCTTTCTTT
NA TRBJ1-3 NA TRBV30 CAWSVQAGNTIYF TGTGCCTGGAGTGTACAGGCTGGAAACACCATATATTTT
NA TRBJ2-5 NA TRBV7-9 CASSPLDRNQETQYF TGTGCCAGCAGCCCTTTGGACAGAAACCAAGAGACCCAGTACTTC
TRBD1 TRBJ1-6 few TRBV27 CASRWWDRGSPLHF TGTGCCAGCAGATGGTGGGACAGGGGGTCACCCCTCCACTTT
NA TRBJ2-7 once TRBV11-2 CASSFGASYEQYF TGTGCCAGCAGCTTTGGGGCGTCCTACGAGCAGTACTTC
TRBD1 TRBJ2-1 NA TRBV5-4 CASSYRQGTSNEQFF TGTGCCAGCAGCTATAGACAGGGTACCTCCAATGAGCAGTTCTTC
NA TRBJ2-1 NA TRBV12-5 CASGPGTHYNEQFF TGTGCTAGTGGTCCGGGGACACACTACAATGAGCAGTTCTTC
NA TRBJ2-5 NA TRBV5-1 CASSPGDGTYQETQYF TGCGCCAGCAGCCCGGGGGATGGGACGTACCAAGAGACCCAGTACTTC
TRBD1 TRBJ2-1 NA TRBV6-5 CASRAGTGGHNEQFF TGTGCCAGCAGGGCCGGGACAGGGGGCCACAATGAGCAGTTCTTC
TRBD1 TRBJ1-6 NA TRBV7-6 CASSDRVSYNSPLHF TGTGCCAGCAGTGACAGGGTCTCCTATAATTCACCCCTCCACTTT
TRBD2 TRBJ2-1 NA TRBV6-1 CASSENGSGGSYNEQFF TGTGCCAGCAGTGAAAATGGTAGCGGGGGCTCCTACAATGAGCAGTTCTTC
NA TRBJ2-2 NA TRBV19 CASSPLSGPWGELFF TGTGCCAGTAGTCCCCTCAGCGGCCCCTGGGGGGAGCTGTTTTTT
TRBD1 TRBJ1-2 NA TRBV5-1 CASSSGTGGAGYGYTF TGCGCCAGCAGCTCCGGTACAGGGGGCGCAGGCTATGGCTACACCTTC
NA TRBJ1-1 NA TRBV18 CASSPPQGFEAFF TGTGCCAGCTCACCACCCCAGGGGTTTGAAGCTTTCTTT
TRBD1 TRBJ1-2 NA TRBV2 CASGGQGSSYGYTF TGTGCCAGCGGGGGACAGGGATCGAGCTATGGCTACACCTTC
NA TRBJ1-5 NA TRBV19 CASSMGLAQPQHF TGTGCCAGTAGTATGGGGCTCGCTCAGCCCCAGCATTTT
TRBD2 TRBJ2-5 NA TRBV6-1 CASSEKAGGSVAQYF TGTGCCAGCAGTGAGAAGGCGGGAGGGTCGGTGGCCCAGTACTTC
TRBD1 TRBJ2-2 NA TRBV24-1 CATSDSGTGGDTGELFF TGTGCCACCAGTGACTCAGGGACAGGGGGAGACACCGGGGAGCTGTTTTTT
NA TRBJ2-2 NA TRBV19 CASSIEPRGLGELFF TGTGCCAGTAGTATAGAGCCACGGGGTCTCGGGGAGCTGTTTTTT
NA TRBJ1-5 NA TRBV6-1 CASSEPFSNQPQHF TGTGCCAGCAGTGAACCCTTTAGCAATCAGCCCCAGCATTTT